This is a list of T cell receptor beta chains from one sample in a study of blood T cell repertoires in COVID-19. Clones were read by immunoSEQ multiplex PCR, and TCRdb kept only the in-frame ones, dropping some. The sample contains hundreds of thousands of clones, about nine tenths of which appear only once. Sequences were obtained from PBMCs or T cells enriched from blood (not recorded which). The receptors shown here come from a man over 45 who had been exposed to COVID-19. CDR3s include the opening cysteine and the closing phenylalanine or tryptophan. D genes are given only for firm matches. Size is stated for part of the rows, as once, few or many counts, or as a class when the clone is expanded.

v_gene: TRBV7-2; d_gene: TRBD2; abundance: NA; j_gene: TRBJ2-1; CDR3aa: CASSVTLAGVDNEQFF; CDR3nt: TGTGCCAGCAGCGTCACGCTAGCGGGGGTAGACAATGAGCAGTTCTTC
v_gene: TRBV28; d_gene: NA; abundance: NA; j_gene: TRBJ1-2; CDR3aa: CASSSEGYGYTF; CDR3nt: TGTGCCAGCAGTTCAGAGGGCTATGGCTACACCTTC
v_gene: TRBV9; d_gene: TRBD1; abundance: NA; j_gene: TRBJ1-6; CDR3aa: CASSSGQVDSPLHF; CDR3nt: TGTGCCAGCAGCTCGGGACAGGTAGACTCACCCCTCCACTTT
v_gene: TRBV28; d_gene: NA; abundance: few; j_gene: TRBJ1-2; CDR3aa: CASSLSSGYTF; CDR3nt: TGTGCCAGCAGTTTAAGTAGTGGCTACACCTTC
v_gene: TRBV2; d_gene: NA; abundance: NA; j_gene: TRBJ1-5; CDR3aa: CASSDLSNQPQHF; CDR3nt: TGTGCCAGCAGTGACCTTAGCAATCAGCCCCAGCATTTT
v_gene: TRBV7-2; d_gene: NA; abundance: NA; j_gene: TRBJ1-1; CDR3aa: CASSLEGRSSNTEAFF; CDR3nt: TGTGCCAGCAGCTTGGAGGGGCGGAGTTCGAACACTGAAGCTTTCTTT
v_gene: TRBV4-2; d_gene: NA; abundance: NA; j_gene: TRBJ2-7; CDR3aa: CASSQDRGGALLGQYF; CDR3nt: TGTGCCAGCAGCCAAGATAGGGGGGGGGCCTTACTCGGGCAGTACTTC
v_gene: TRBV7-3; d_gene: NA; abundance: few; j_gene: TRBJ2-2; CDR3aa: CASSNPQGRLGTGELFF; CDR3nt: TGTGCCAGCAGCAACCCCCAGGGGCGTTTAGGCACCGGGGAGCTGTTTTTT
v_gene: TRBV28; d_gene: NA; abundance: NA; j_gene: TRBJ2-7; CDR3aa: CASSFRGEQYF; CDR3nt: TGTGCCAGCAGTTTTCGAGGAGAGCAGTACTTC
v_gene: TRBV28; d_gene: NA; abundance: NA; j_gene: TRBJ1-5; CDR3aa: CASSLFGNQPQHF; CDR3nt: TGTGCCAGCAGTTTATTCGGCAATCAGCCCCAGCATTTT
v_gene: TRBV5-1; d_gene: NA; abundance: few; j_gene: TRBJ2-5; CDR3aa: CASRGGTAGWETQYF; CDR3nt: TGCGCCAGCCGGGGCGGGACAGCCGGGTGGGAGACCCAGTACTTC
v_gene: TRBV9; d_gene: NA; abundance: NA; j_gene: TRBJ2-1; CDR3aa: CASSVDPVNNEQFF; CDR3nt: TGTGCCAGCAGCGTAGACCCAGTGAACAATGAGCAGTTCTTC
v_gene: TRBV5-6; d_gene: TRBD1; abundance: NA; j_gene: TRBJ1-4; CDR3aa: CASSRRTGAYNEKLFF; CDR3nt: TGTGCCAGCAGCCGTCGGACAGGGGCCTATAATGAAAAACTGTTTTTT
v_gene: TRBV4-2; d_gene: TRBD2; abundance: NA; j_gene: TRBJ2-5; CDR3aa: CASSQGLARETQYF; CDR3nt: TGTGCCAGCAGCCAGGGACTAGCAAGAGAGACCCAGTACTTC
v_gene: TRBV7-2; d_gene: NA; abundance: NA; j_gene: TRBJ1-3; CDR3aa: CASSIGVSGNTIYF; CDR3nt: TGTGCCAGCAGCATCGGAGTGTCTGGAAACACCATATATTTT
v_gene: TRBV28; d_gene: NA; abundance: few; j_gene: TRBJ1-4; CDR3aa: CASSLIALRGVREKLFF; CDR3nt: TGTGCCAGCAGTTTAATCGCGTTAAGGGGCGTTCGGGAAAAACTGTTTTTT
v_gene: TRBV2; d_gene: TRBD2; abundance: NA; j_gene: TRBJ2-7; CDR3aa: CASKAFASGGARAYEQYF; CDR3nt: TGTGCCAGCAAGGCGTTCGCTAGCGGGGGGGCCAGGGCCTACGAGCAGTACTTC
v_gene: TRBV7-2; d_gene: NA; abundance: NA; j_gene: TRBJ1-3; CDR3aa: CASSFGQIGNTIYF; CDR3nt: TGTGCCAGCAGCTTTGGACAGATAGGAAACACCATATATTTT
v_gene: TRBV7-3; d_gene: TRBD1; abundance: NA; j_gene: TRBJ1-2; CDR3aa: CASSLSSGTGGARYGYTF; CDR3nt: TGTGCCAGCAGCTTAAGTTCAGGGACAGGGGGCGCTCGGTATGGCTACACCTTC
v_gene: TRBV9; d_gene: NA; abundance: NA; j_gene: TRBJ1-1; CDR3aa: CASSVAPTMNTEAFF; CDR3nt: TGTGCCAGCAGCGTGGCCCCGACAATGAACACTGAAGCTTTCTTT